The entry that follows covers one T cell receptor beta chain sequence. This clonotype appeared a few times. Its antigen specificity is not known. No much larger clone is present one base from it, and per-base qualities are unavailable. The data belong to a study of T-cell reconstitution after alpha-beta-depleted transplantation in children (dated by TCRdb to about 2016). Background for the entire study: The study quantitatively tracked T-cell immune reconstitution after TCRalphabeta/CD19-depleted allogeneic hematopoietic cell transplantation in children using TCR repertoire profiling.

Libraries were constructed by PCR. Sequencing used an Illumina HiSeq 2500. Molecular barcoding was employed in the preparation of TCR libraries, with unique molecular identifiers being used to normalize TCRbeta repertoire quantification. TCRdb took the public reads, trimmed them with fastp at Q25, ran MiXCR for clone calling and kept in-frame beta chains. Identical CDR3 protein sequences are pooled into one entry, listed with their most common genes and DNA. The sample table records roughly 400,000 distinct CDR3 sequences; about a fifth of these occur just once. The ten biggest clones cover over 3.5% of the sample. CDR1 and CDR2, per the germline V gene, are WSHSY and SAAADI. V loses 2 bases of germline sequence and J loses 10 bases, and the interval between the two ends is 17 bases. The CDR3 contains 14 residues, cysteine and phenylalanine counted. Of the read, only the CDR3 DNA is kept; its 42 bases are in frame from base 1.

The source was PBMCs from the stem cell graft donor, collected from the stem cell graft. The clonotype originates from a human donor who donated a stem cell graft to a child with acute myeloid leukemia. This chain is built from TRBV10-2 and TRBJ1-1; the D gene is not confidently resolved. The CDR3 protein sequence reads: CASSELGNRAGAFF. Read as DNA, the sequence is TGCGCCAGCAGTGAGCTAGGGAACCGGGCCGGAGCTTTCTTT.